This T cell receptor (beta chain) was captured in a study of cytomegalovirus exposure and HLA in healthy donors. Findings and caveats of the study: While the bulk of TCR sequences proved rare, some public TCRs turned up in many donors. Subsequent analysis of the roughly 120 validation repertoires found a tendency for first-cohort TCR clusters to co-occur.

Sequencing used immunoSEQ multiplex PCR; TCRdb keeps in-frame clones, though not all of them. The table has about 63,000 clones, approximately 88% seen once. The V gene's germline CDR1 is SNHLY and CDR2 FYNNEI. There are 15 residues in the CDR3. V was clipped by 6 bases and J by 2 bases, with 15 bases between them. Regarding this clone: Its antigen is unknown.

The receptor's source is a woman aged 18-29 years in good health and CMV-seronegative. Input material: PBMCs. This rearrangement joins TRBV2 to TRBJ2-3, with D possibly TRBD2 on 6 matching bases. CDR3 residues: CASRERWRDTDTQYF. DNA for the CDR3: TGTGCCAGCAGGGAGCGGTGGCGGGACACAGATACGCAGTATTTT.